This T cell receptor beta chain was identified in a study of blood T cell repertoires in COVID-19 (dated by TCRdb to between 2020 and 2021). As for the study more broadly: Samples from collaborators originated in the United States, Italy and Spain and spanned both the acute and convalescent phases of COVID-19. The prospective study material was composed of cDNA or gDNA derived from T cells, B-cell-depleted T cells, or PBMCs. Subjects who had been exposed to COVID-19, were actively infected with it, or had recovered from it provided the deeply sampled blood TCRbeta repertoires that made up the dataset. The repertoires were released in a freely available public database intended as a resource for research on the immune response to SARS-CoV-2. The samples were drawn from two sources: the first 160 participants of the ongoing ImmuneRACE study, and some 1,300 subjects contributed by 6 global collaborators. Nearly every sample came with metadata listing a de-identified subject ID, COVID-19 status, age in years and sex. Where available, HLA class I and class II types were obtained from metadata supplied by the sample provider rather than from assay-based typing. Study-wide conclusions, independent of this receptor: Clinical and demographic metadata were provided uncurated, with the amount varying by source and participant.

On this clone itself: No antigen is known for it. Qualities for individual bases were not recorded, and no much larger clone is one base off.

TCRbeta CDR3 regions were amplified from genomic DNA by means of the immunoSEQ Assay, a bias-controlled multiplex PCR. The study's processing was this. Within the assay, amplification of reference gene primers was used to estimate how many nucleated cells each sample contained. To quantify the absolute abundance of each unique TCRbeta CDR3 rearrangement, sequence reads were collapsed and filtered. For each sample, productive Simpson clonality was calculated by taking the square root of Simpson's diversity index across productive rearrangements. TCRdb stores this immuneACCESS table with in-frame sequences only. Part of the clones is absent; in the studies checked, under half of the shortfall reflects unresolved V genes, and no reason is known for the rest. V and J calls and clone size follow that table, whereas D and trimming were derived from the DNA. This sample lists under 140,000 clones; 60% to 80% were detected once. The ten largest clones take up 16% of the sample.

Taken from cysteine to phenylalanine, the CDR3 has 17 residues. The DNA shown is the 51-base CDR3, in frame from base 1. V is pruned by 1 base and J by 7 bases, leaving 10 bases of the junction without a gene match. In the germline V gene (reference sequence), CDR1 corresponds to LNHDA and CDR2 to SQIVND. The collaborating institutions used their own protocols to collect whole blood in K2EDTA tubes. For TCRbeta analysis, collaborator samples were shipped as frozen whole blood, as isolated PBMCs, or as DNA extracted from either sample type. Sequenced sample: peripheral blood. The rearranged chain carries TRBV19 and TRBJ1-5, and 10 junctional nucleotides match TRBD1. The source is a woman at least 80 years old with active or convalescent COVID-19. The CDR3 here reads CASSIGRDRGPWQPQHF. The sequenced DNA is TGTGCCAGTAGTATAGGGCGGGACAGGGGTCCTTGGCAGCCCCAGCATTTT.